The next 30 T cell receptor beta chains were all read from a single sample in a study of cytomegalovirus exposure and HLA in healthy donors (dated 2017 in TCRdb). Libraries were constructed by the immunoSEQ multiplex PCR assay. For the multiplex PCR, a mixture combining 60 forward primers for TCR Vbeta segments and 13 reverse primers for TCR Jbeta segments was used. As stored in TCRdb, this immuneACCESS dataset retains in-frame rearrangements with V and J assigned. A fraction of the clones does not appear; measured against another copy, unresolved V genes explain less than half of the discrepancy, and the remainder lacks a known reason. For this sample there are approximately 250,000 clones; 70% to 90% appear just once. The top ten hold 0.2% to 0.25% of the sample. Specimen: PBMCs. Receptors originate from a girl between 2 and 10 years old in good health and CMV-seronegative.

V is TRBV10-2 and J is TRBJ2-7, with 7 bases matching TRBD2. Germline values: CDR1 WSHSY, CDR2 SAAADI. The CDR3 runs to 13 residues. V shed 2 bases and J 6 bases; nucleotides not matched to a gene: 4. The CDR3 region has the DNA TGCGCCAGCAGTGAGGGACTAGGGTCCGAGCAGTACTTC. Its protein is CASSEGLGSEQYF.

The chain is built from TRBV7-7 and TRBJ1-4, with TRBD1 as a possible D gene (6 bases). The CDR3 runs to 15 residues. With 5 bases removed from V and 4 bases from J, the gap between germline ends came to 14 bases. Looked up from germline, CDR1 is SSHAT and CDR2 is FNYEAQ (reference sequence). The CDR3 DNA is TGTGCCAGCAGCCTACAACAGGGTATTAATGAAAAACTGTTTTTT. As protein: CASSLQQGINEKLFF.

The sample holds one count of this clone. The chain recombines TRBV27 with TRBJ1-5; 7 bases are shared with TRBD1. Per germline, CDR1 MNHEY and CDR2 SMNVEV (reference sequence). V gave up 4 bases and J gave up 4 bases; unmatched junction bases: 13. The CDR3 extends over 17 amino acids. The chain's CDR3 is CASSSQLTGRGNQPQHF. In nucleotides, the CDR3 is TGTGCCAGCAGTTCCCAATTGACAGGGAGAGGGAATCAGCCCCAGCATTTT.

This clone turned up a few times. Different DNA sequences within this sample yield the same CDR3. This chain links TRBV27 with TRBJ2-7, with TRBD1 matching 9 bases. Per germline, CDR1 MNHEY and CDR2 SMNVEV (reference sequence). With 5 bases clipped from V and 4 bases from J, the junction kept 6 bases outside the gene matches. CDR3 size: 14 residues. The CDR3 here is CASSPGQGTYEQYF. The DNA of the CDR3 is TGTGCCAGCAGTCCCGGACAGGGGACATACGAGCAGTACTTC.

The chain links TRBV2 to TRBJ2-7, with a weak D call TRBD2 (6 bases). The CDR3 runs to 12 residues. V was trimmed by 11 bases and J by 0 bases, leaving 11 bases between them. CDR1 is SNHLY, CDR2 FYNNEI, per germline. Here the CDR3 reads CAGAGSSYEQYF. DNA of the CDR3: TGTGCCGGAGCGGGCAGCTCCTACGAGCAGTACTTC.

V usage is TRBV2 and J usage is TRBJ2-6, with D possibly matching TRBD1 (6 bases). Looked up from germline, CDR1 is SNHLY and CDR2 is FYNNEI. Trimming stripped 8 bases from V and 1 base from J, with 9 bases between. This CDR3 has 14 residues. The DNA of the CDR3 is TGTGCCAGCCCGACAGGTTCTGGGGCCAACGTCCTGACTTTC. Translated: CASPTGSGANVLTF. Looking up the rest from reference TRBV2 and TRBJ2-6 gives the full variable domain: EPEVTQTPSHQVTQMGQEVILRCVPISNHLYFYWYRQILGQKVEFLVSFYNNEISEKSEIFDDQFSVERPDGSNFTLKIRSTKLEDSAMYFCASPTGSGANVLTFGAGSRLTVL.

The chain has TRBV10-2 and TRBJ2-3; D gene uncertain. Germline CDR1 is WSHSY and CDR2 is SAAADI. The CDR3 length is 14 residues. V lost 5 bases, J lost 2 bases, and 11 bases lay in between. CDR3 amino acids: CASSLTTFTDTQYF. As DNA, the CDR3 is TGCGCCAGCAGTCTTACTACTTTCACAGATACGCAGTATTTT.

The chain couples TRBV5-1 to TRBJ1-4; 10 bases fit TRBD1. Germline V gene sequence: CDR1 SGHRS, CDR2 YFSETQ. V was pared by 3 bases and J by 7 bases, with 3 bases of the junction left unmatched. The CDR3 covers 14 residues. The CDR3 DNA is TGCGCCAGCAGCTCACGGGACAGGGGTGAAAAACTGTTTTTT. It specifies CASSSRDRGEKLFF.

This sequence joins TRBV27 and TRBJ2-5, with D unclear. This CDR3 has 16 amino acids. Germline V gene lookup returns CDR1 MNHEY and CDR2 SMNVEV (reference sequence). Trimming removed 4 bases from V and 2 bases from J, with 17 bases in between. CDR3 protein: CASSYRRVELQETQYF. DNA for the CDR3: TGTGCCAGCAGTTACCGACGGGTGGAGTTACAAGAGACCCAGTACTTC.

This chain links TRBV2 with TRBJ2-7, with 10 bases matching TRBD2. From germline, CDR1 is SNHLY and CDR2 FYNNEI. CDR3 size: 16 residues. With V trimmed by 10 bases and J by 0 bases, 12 bases remained unmatched. CDR3 DNA: TGTGCCATCCAGGGACCGGGACTAGCGACCTCCTACGAGCAGTACTTC. It codes for CAIQGPGLATSYEQYF.

The genes are TRBV12-5 and TRBJ2-3; TRBD2 matches at 9 bases. Germline CDR1 reads LGHNT; CDR2 reads FRNRAP. The CDR3 runs to 17 residues. The junction had 7 bases not matched to a gene; V was cut back by 1 base and J by 2 bases. CDR3 coding DNA: TGTGCTAGTGGTTTGGGCGGGAGGGGGGTTTTCACAGATACGCAGTATTTT. Its protein product is CASGLGGRGVFTDTQYF.

The chain has TRBV19 and TRBJ2-1, with TRBD2 matching over 8 bases. Germline values: CDR1 LNHDA, CDR2 SQIVND (reference sequence). Trimming removed 5 bases from V and 0 bases from J; junction bases left unmatched: 6. The CDR3 is 16 amino acids. CDR3: CASSLVAGSSYNEQFF. In DNA form, the CDR3 reads TGTGCCAGTAGTTTAGTAGCGGGGAGCTCCTACAATGAGCAGTTCTTC.

The chain uses TRBV7-9 and TRBJ2-7; 10 bases fit TRBD1. This CDR3 is built from 15 residues. V was clipped by 1 base and J by 2 bases; unmatched bases: 2. Germline V gives CDR1 SEHNR, CDR2 FQNEAQ (reference sequence). Here the CDR3 reads CASSLGTGGPYEQYF. DNA for the CDR3: TGTGCCAGCAGCTTAGGGACAGGGGGGCCCTACGAGCAGTACTTC.

The CDR3 sequence: CASSLGPSERTGANVLTF. For the CDR3, the DNA is TGCGCCAGCAGCTTGGGTCCCTCTGAGCGCACTGGGGCCAACGTCCTGACTTTC. This rearrangement joins TRBV5-1 to TRBJ2-6; D is uncertain. The CDR3 extends over 18 amino acids. The germline gives CDR1 SGHRS, CDR2 YFSETQ. V was pared by 0 bases and J by 2 bases, with 15 bases between.

This clone was detected only once. This chain joins TRBV5-1 and TRBJ2-5, with TRBD1 as a possible D gene (5 bases). The end of the DNA fits TRBJ2-7 better, so the J call may be wrong. In germline, CDR1 is SGHRS, CDR2 YFSETQ. This CDR3 contains 12 residues. The CDR3 sequence is CASRQDYYEQYF. Written as DNA, the CDR3 is TGCGCCAGCAGACAGGATTACTACGAGCAGTACTTC.

The chain recombines TRBV2 with TRBJ2-3; D perhaps matches TRBD2 (5 bases). The V end was cut by 2 bases, the J end by 2 bases, with 14 bases between. Germline lookup yields CDR1 SNHLY and CDR2 FYNNEI. The CDR3 is 16 residues long. This CDR3 reads CASSESVGIFTDTQYF. The CDR3 DNA reads TGTGCCAGCAGTGAATCTGTCGGGATCTTCACAGATACGCAGTATTTT.

The chain employs TRBV7-6 and TRBJ2-4; TRBD2 aligns across 11 bases. The germline CDR1 and CDR2 sequences are SGHVS and FNYEAQ. There are 15 residues in the CDR3. J lost 9 bases, V lost 1 base, and 5 bases had no gene match. This CDR3 is CASSLELAGESIQYF. CDR3 bases: TGTGCCAGCAGCTTAGAACTAGCGGGAGAAAGCATTCAGTACTTC. Filled out from reference TRBV7-6 and TRBJ2-4, the complete variable domain reads GAGVSQSPRYKVTKRGQDVALRCDPISGHVSLYWYRQALGQGPEFLTYFNYEAQQDKSGLPNDRFSAERPEGSISTLTIQRTEQRDSAMYRCASSLELAGESIQYFGAGTRLSVL.

The chain uses TRBV6-1 and TRBJ2-7; TRBD1 agrees at 7 bases. J lost 2 bases, V lost 0 bases, and 4 bases had no gene match. Per germline, CDR1 MNHNS and CDR2 SASEGT. This CDR3 is 15 amino acids long. The chain's CDR3 is CASSEATGAPYEQYF. For the CDR3, the DNA is TGTGCCAGCAGTGAAGCCACAGGGGCCCCCTACGAGCAGTACTTC.

In the case of this clone: The identical CDR3 is also encoded by other nucleotide sequences in the sample. The rearrangement uses TRBV2 and TRBJ1-4; 9 nucleotides match TRBD1. CDR3 length: 15 residues. V lost 6 bases, J lost 6 bases, and 8 bases stayed unmatched. Germline CDR1 SNHLY, CDR2 FYNNEI. The CDR3 sequence is CASRLYRGLDEKLFF. The CDR3 nucleotides are TGTGCCAGCAGGCTATACAGGGGGCTAGATGAAAAACTGTTTTTT.

The gene calls are TRBV5-1 and TRBJ1-2, with D perhaps matching TRBD1 (5 bases). The germline V and J ends were trimmed by 0 bases and 4 bases, with 10 bases remaining between them. Germline V gene sequence: CDR1 SGHRS, CDR2 YFSETQ. This CDR3 spans 14 amino acids. The CDR3 sequence is CASSLARDLYGYTF. In nucleotides, the CDR3 is TGCGCCAGCAGCTTGGCCAGGGATCTCTATGGCTACACCTTC.

The V gene is TRBV7-9, the J gene TRBJ1-2; 10 bases line up with TRBD1. Germline V gene data show CDR1 as SEHNR and CDR2 as FQNEAQ (reference sequence). The length of the CDR3 is 17 residues. V lost 7 bases to trimming and J lost 4 bases; unmatched junction nucleotides: 15. Written as DNA, the CDR3 is TGTGCCAGCAACTTGTACCCCCCGGGACAGGGGACCTATGGCTACACCTTC. Its translation is CASNLYPPGQGTYGYTF.

V usage is TRBV4-1 and J usage is TRBJ1-2, with a tentative D call TRBD1 (5 bases). Germline CDR1 and CDR2: MGHRA and YSYEKL. V lost 1 base and J lost 4, with 13 bases in between. The CDR3 has 15 amino acids. The CDR3 reads CASSQVGGVIYGYTF. The CDR3 bases are TGCGCCAGCAGCCAAGTGGGAGGGGTGATCTATGGCTACACCTTC.

V usage is TRBV7-9 and J usage is TRBJ1-3, with D possibly matching TRBD1 (6 bases). Germline CDR1 reads SEHNR; CDR2 reads FQNEAQ (reference sequence). V was shortened by 3 bases and J by 7 bases, with 22 bases between the two germline ends. CDR3 size: 17 residues. CDR3 residues: CASSFPAGEISRNTIYF. The CDR3 coding sequence is TGTGCCAGCAGCTTTCCCGCAGGGGAAATAAGTAGGAACACCATATATTTT.

As for this clone: At one boundary the junction diverges from the germline segment, which might be a read error. The same CDR3 arises from other DNA sequences in this sample as well. The chain couples TRBV18 to TRBJ1-5; the match to TRBD1 covers 9 bases. Germline values: CDR1 KGHSH, CDR2 LQKENI. The CDR3 length is 15 residues. Here the CDR3 reads CASSPGTGTNQPQHF. The CDR3 DNA follows: TGTGCCAGCTCACCAGGGACAGGGACGAATCAACCCCAGCATTTT.

The genes are TRBV11-2 and TRBJ1-2, with 10 bases lining up with TRBD1. Germline V gene data show CDR1 as SGHAT and CDR2 as FQNNGV. The CDR3 extends over 14 amino acids. V lost 5 bases, J lost 4 bases, and 4 bases stayed unmatched. CDR3 nucleotide sequence: TGTGCCAGCAGCCCGCGACAGGGGGCCTATGGCTACACCTTC. It encodes CASSPRQGAYGYTF.

The chain combines TRBV6-5 with TRBJ2-7; D is perhaps TRBD1 (5 bases). The CDR3 is 15 residues long. Germline assignment: CDR1 MNHEY and CDR2 SVGAGI. Trimming left V 7 bases short and J 0 bases short, with 16 bases between. CDR3 in amino acids: CASMSTARSSYEQYF. In DNA form, the CDR3 reads TGTGCCAGCATGTCGACAGCCCGGAGCTCCTACGAGCAGTACTTC.

The gene calls are TRBV4-2 and TRBJ2-5, with 10 nucleotides matching TRBD2. The CDR3 spans 16 residues. Germline assignment: CDR1 LGHNA and CDR2 YNFKEQ. Unmatched junction bases numbered 5, after V lost 0 bases and J lost 4 bases. The CDR3 DNA is TGTGCCAGCAGCCAAGACACAGCGGGGGGGTTAGAGACCCAGTACTTC. Amino acids: CASSQDTAGGLETQYF.

The chain couples TRBV4-2 to TRBJ1-3; 8 bases are shared with TRBD1. J lost 2 bases, V lost 4 bases, and 1 base had no gene match. Germline assignment: CDR1 LGHNA and CDR2 YNFKEQ. The CDR3 loop spans 14 amino acids. CDR3 residues: CASSLDRAGNTIYF. CDR3 DNA: TGTGCCAGCAGCCTGGACAGGGCTGGAAACACCATATATTTT.

The gene calls are TRBV2 and TRBJ2-7; the D gene is possibly TRBD2 (5 bases). The CDR3 extends over 11 amino acids. Germline V CDR1 and CDR2: SNHLY, FYNNEI. Trimming removed 8 bases at V and 7 bases at J, with 12 bases between. The CDR3 spells CASYEGWEQYF. The CDR3 coding sequence is TGTGCCAGCTATGAGGGCTGGGAGCAGTACTTC.

This clone was found once. The V gene is TRBV2, the J gene TRBJ1-1, with a possible D match to TRBD1 (5 bases). The CDR3 extends over 12 amino acids. The V end was cut by 7 bases, the J end by 6 bases, with 12 bases between. Germline lookup yields CDR1 SNHLY and CDR2 FYNNEI. CDR3 in amino acids: CASNAQVAEAFF. The DNA for the CDR3 is TGTGCCAGCAATGCACAGGTCGCTGAAGCTTTCTTT.